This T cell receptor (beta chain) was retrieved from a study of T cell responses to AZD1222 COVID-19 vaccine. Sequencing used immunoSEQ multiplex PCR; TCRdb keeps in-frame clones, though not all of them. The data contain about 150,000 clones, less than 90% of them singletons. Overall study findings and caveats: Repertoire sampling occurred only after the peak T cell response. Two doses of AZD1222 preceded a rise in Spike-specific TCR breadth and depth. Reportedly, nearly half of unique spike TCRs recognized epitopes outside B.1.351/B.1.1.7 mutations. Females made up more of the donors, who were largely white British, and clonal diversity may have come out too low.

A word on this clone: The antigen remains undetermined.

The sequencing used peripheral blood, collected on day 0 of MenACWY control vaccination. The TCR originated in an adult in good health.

DNA for the CDR3: TGTGCCAGCAGTTTAGGGCAGTACGAAAAACTGTTTTTT. This sequence encodes CASSLGQYEKLFF. The rearrangement uses TRBV28 and TRBJ1-4; D not certain. The CDR3 is 13 amino acids. With 2 bases removed from V and 8 bases from J, the gap between germline ends came to 9 bases. Germline lookup yields CDR1 MDHEN and CDR2 SYDVKM.